The 22 T cell receptor beta chains below all came from one sample that was sequenced in a study of T cells in Graves' hyperthyroidism and ophthalmopathy. Amplified TCR beta CDR3 regions came from RNA transcripts. HTBI primers were used for first-round RT-PCR of the TCR CDR3. TCRdb reanalysed the multiplex PCR reads using MiXCR and keeps one entry per CDR3 protein. The table lists 650,000 to 750,000 distinct CDR3 sequences, 11% to 15% of them singletons, with more than 8.5% in the top ten. The sequenced sample consisted of blood. These receptors were taken from a woman under 30 with Graves' hyperthyroidism.

This clonotype showed up just a few times. The genes are TRBV6-6 and TRBJ1-2; maybe TRBD1 (5 bases). The CDR3 length is 18 residues. The ends were cut back, 2 bases at V and 0 bases at J, with 19 bases in the middle. The germline gives CDR1 MNHNY, CDR2 SVGAGI (reference sequence). DNA of the CDR3: TGTGCCAGCAGTTACACGCAACTCAGCGGGGGGACTAACTATGGCTACACCTTC. Amino acid sequence: CASSYTQLSGGTNYGYTF.

This clonotype was counted a few times. The genes are TRBV29-1 and TRBJ2-7; tentatively, D is TRBD2 (6 bases). The ends were cut back, 7 bases at V and 7 bases at J, with 26 bases in the middle. CDR3 length: 15 amino acids. CDR1 is SQVTM and CDR2 is ANQGSEA in the germline V gene. The CDR3, as DNA: TGCAGCGAGCGGAGGTTAGCGGAGCTTTGGTGTGAGCAGTACTTC. Encoded protein: CSERRLAELWCEQYF.

This clonotype occurred a few times. V is TRBV30 and J is TRBJ1-1, with 7 bases matching TRBD1. V trimming: 2 bases; J trimming: 5 bases; junction bases outside the gene matches: 5. CDR1 is GTSNPN and CDR2 is SVGIG in the germline V gene (reference sequence). This CDR3 comprises 13 residues. This CDR3 is CAWSKTGETEAFF. In DNA, the CDR3 is TGTGCCTGGAGTAAAACAGGGGAAACTGAAGCTTTCTTT.

This clonotype has a handful of counts. This chain connects TRBV9 to TRBJ2-1, with D hard to call. V was clipped by 0 bases and J by 6 bases, with 13 bases between them. The CDR3 contains 15 residues. CDR1 SGDLS and CDR2 YYNGEE come from the germline V gene. CDR3 region: CASSVALSRANEQFF. CDR3 nucleotide sequence: TGTGCCAGCAGCGTAGCCCTTTCTAGGGCCAATGAGCAGTTCTTC.

At least ten counts were recorded for this clonotype. The chain joins TRBV20-1 to TRBJ1-1; D remains unclear. CDR3 size: 13 residues. Germline V lookup: CDR1 DFQATT, CDR2 SNEGSKA (reference sequence). V lost 2 bases and J lost 1, with 8 bases in between. The CDR3 is CSARQDPNTEAFF. Here the CDR3 DNA reads TGCAGTGCTAGACAGGATCCGAACACTGAAGCTTTCTTT.

The CDR3 DNA is TGTGCCAGCAGTTACGAAGGAGCCTACGAGCAGTACTTC. Protein sequence: CASSYEGAYEQYF. The chain is built from TRBV6-9 and TRBJ2-7; D unresolved. V dropped 3 bases and J dropped 2 bases, with 8 bases sitting between them. Germline-derived CDR1 and CDR2 are MNHGY and SVAAGI. The CDR3 is made up of 13 amino acids.

The V call is TRBV6-1, the J call TRBJ2-5; TRBD2 might be the D (6 bases). The germline gives CDR1 MNHNS, CDR2 SASEGT. The CDR3 loop spans 15 amino acids. With 5 bases removed from V and 3 bases from J, the gap between germline ends came to 16 bases. Here the CDR3 reads CASSIGRKGKETQYF. CDR3 DNA: TGTGCCAGCAGTATTGGGAGGAAGGGCAAAGAGACCCAGTACTTC.

This clonotype was recorded many times. The V call is TRBV4-1, the J call TRBJ1-2; no clear D gene. This CDR3 is 16 amino acids long. V was shortened by 3 bases and J by 3 bases, with 17 bases between the two germline ends. Germline assignment: CDR1 MGHRA and CDR2 YSYEKL. CDR3: CASSQVLWVGYYGYTF. The CDR3, as DNA: TGCGCCAGCAGCCAGGTTCTGTGGGTTGGGTACTATGGCTACACCTTC.

This clonotype was seen only a few times. V and J are TRBV5-4 and TRBJ2-1, with D perhaps TRBD1 or TRBD2 (7 bases each). CDR3 length: 16 amino acids. V shed 4 bases and J shed 7 bases, with 21 bases lying between them. From germline, CDR1 is SGHNT and CDR2 YYREEE (reference sequence). This CDR3 is CASSSRGGGNTNEQFF. The CDR3 DNA is TGTGCCAGCAGCAGTCGGGGAGGGGGCAATACGAATGAGCAGTTCTTC.

As to this clonotype: Since no conserved phenylalanine or tryptophan closes the CDR3, a read error is the likely cause. J is TRBJ2-7 and V is TRBV2, with 7 bases matching TRBD2. The junction had 6 bases not matched to a gene; V was cut back by 5 bases and J by 2 bases. Germline V CDR1 and CDR2: SNHLY, FYNNEI. The CDR3 consists of 14 residues. The CDR3 nucleotides are TGTGCCAGCAGTAACCTAGCGGACCCCTACGAGCAGTACCTC. Translating it yields CASSNLADPYEQYL.

This clonotype was seen ten or more times. The chain's CDR3 is CASSRKAGTEKNTEAFF. CDR3 DNA: TGTGCCAGCAGCAGGAAAGCCGGGACAGAAAAGAACACTGAAGCTTTCTTT. This chain connects TRBV7-9 to TRBJ1-1, with TRBD1 matching over 7 bases. Germline CDR1 and CDR2: SEHNR and FQNEAQ (reference sequence). The V and J ends lost 5 bases and 1 base, in that order; junction bases with no gene match: 13. There are 17 residues in the CDR3.

This clonotype was counted only a few times. The chain links TRBV18 to TRBJ2-7; 12 bases fit TRBD1. The germline V gene encodes CDR1 KGHSH and CDR2 LQKENI. Unmatched junction bases numbered 9, after V lost 6 bases and J lost 6 bases. The CDR3 runs to 15 residues. The CDR3, as DNA: TGTGCCAGCTCGTCGGGACAGGGGGCGCCGGGCGAGCAGTACTTC. It specifies CASSSGQGAPGEQYF.

The chain employs TRBV19 and TRBJ2-3, with a weak D call TRBD2 (6 bases). The ends were cut back, 3 bases at V and 5 bases at J, with 15 bases in the middle. Per the germline V gene, CDR1 is LNHDA and CDR2 is SQIVND (reference sequence). This CDR3 is 15 amino acids long. In DNA form, the CDR3 reads TGTGCCAGTAGTATCGGGAGCTCCGAGGGAGATACGCAGTATTTT. Translating it yields CASSIGSSEGDTQYF.

The CDR3, as DNA: TGTGCCAGCAGTCGAACTAGGTCGGATACGCAGTATTTT. The encoded protein is CASSRTRSDTQYF. This chain joins TRBV27 and TRBJ2-3; possible D gene TRBD2, 5 bases. The V gene lost 5 bases and the J gene lost 6 bases, with 12 bases spanning the gap. The CDR3 spans 13 residues. CDR1 and CDR2 (germline): MNHEY, SMNVEV (reference sequence).

The V call is TRBV12-3 or TRBV12-4, the J call TRBJ2-2, with 11 bases aligning to TRBD1. The CDR3 spans 15 residues. V was clipped by 7 bases and J by 4 bases; unmatched bases: 5. CDR3 in amino acids: CASKRGQGVTGELFF. The CDR3 DNA sequence: TGTGCCAGCAAGCGGGGACAGGGGGTCACCGGGGAGCTGTTTTTT.

CDR3 sequence reads: CASSLRPWGSPLHF. CDR3 nucleotide sequence: TGTGCCAGCAGCTTACGTCCCTGGGGTTCACCCCTCCACTTT. The J gene is TRBJ1-6, the V gene TRBV7-2; D gene unclear. CDR3 length equals 14 residues. The germline V gene has CDR1 SGHTA and CDR2 FQGNSA. With 2 bases removed from V and 9 bases from J, the gap between germline ends came to 11 bases.

This clonotype turned up a few times. The gene calls are TRBV5-1 and TRBJ2-1, with D hard to call. Trimming pared 1 base from V and 4 bases from J, leaving 15 bases between. The CDR3 has 16 amino acids. The germline CDR1 and CDR2 sequences are SGHRS and YFSETQ. In DNA form, the CDR3 reads TGCGCCAGCAGCTTGAGCCCTCTCACGAGGTACAATGAGCAGTTCTTC. It encodes CASSLSPLTRYNEQFF.

J is TRBJ2-6 and V is TRBV29-1; 7 bases agree with TRBD1. This CDR3 has 15 residues. The J segment lost 0 bases and the V segment lost 4 bases, leaving 3 bases of the junction unmatched. The V gene's germline CDR1 is SQVTM and CDR2 ANQGSEA. CDR3 region: CSVAQGSSGANVLTF. CDR3 coding DNA: TGCAGCGTTGCACAGGGGAGCTCTGGGGCCAACGTCCTGACTTTC.

V gene TRBV12-3 or TRBV12-4 combines with J gene TRBJ2-1; tentatively, D is TRBD2 (7 bases). Deletions cut 0 bases from V and 8 bases from J, with 11 bases between. CDR3 length equals 14 residues. CDR3 region: CASSLAGGPYEQFF. The CDR3 nucleotides are TGTGCCAGCAGTTTAGCGGGGGGGCCTTATGAGCAGTTCTTC.

This chain connects TRBV25-1 to TRBJ1-3; D remains unclear. V lost 1 base to trimming and J lost 0 bases, with 13 bases between them. Looked up from germline, CDR1 is MGHDK and CDR2 is SYGVNS. The CDR3 loop spans 17 amino acids. CDR3 nucleotides: TGTGCCAGCAGTGAATGGGCCTCGGGGAACTCTGGAAACACCATATATTTT. This gives the protein CASSEWASGNSGNTIYF.

The chain is built from TRBV4-3 and TRBJ1-5, with TRBD1 as a possible D gene (6 bases). The CDR3 runs 13 residues. The V and J ends lost 4 bases and 8 bases respectively, with 12 bases between them. The germline V gene encodes CDR1 LGHNA and CDR2 YSLEER. CDR3 DNA: TGCGCCAGCAGCCGACAGGTGAACGAGCCCCAGCATTTT. Amino acid sequence: CASSRQVNEPQHF.

This clonotype has ten or more counts. The V call is TRBV28, the J call TRBJ2-2; 9 nucleotides match TRBD2. The CDR3 runs 17 residues. The V gene's germline CDR1 is MDHEN and CDR2 SYDVKM. V lost 1 base, J lost 5 bases, and 8 bases stayed unmatched. CDR3 in DNA: TGTGCCAGCAGTTTATACTTAGCGGGAGTAAGAACCGGGGAGCTGTTTTTT. Translating gives CASSLYLAGVRTGELFF. The full variable domain, in which reference TRBV28 and TRBJ2-2 provide the parts outside the CDR3, is DVKVTQSSRYLVKRTGEKVFLECVQDMDHENMFWYRQDPGLGLRLIYFSYDVKMKEKGDIPEGYSVSREKKERFSLILESASTNQTSMYLCASSLYLAGVRTGELFFGEGSRLTVL.